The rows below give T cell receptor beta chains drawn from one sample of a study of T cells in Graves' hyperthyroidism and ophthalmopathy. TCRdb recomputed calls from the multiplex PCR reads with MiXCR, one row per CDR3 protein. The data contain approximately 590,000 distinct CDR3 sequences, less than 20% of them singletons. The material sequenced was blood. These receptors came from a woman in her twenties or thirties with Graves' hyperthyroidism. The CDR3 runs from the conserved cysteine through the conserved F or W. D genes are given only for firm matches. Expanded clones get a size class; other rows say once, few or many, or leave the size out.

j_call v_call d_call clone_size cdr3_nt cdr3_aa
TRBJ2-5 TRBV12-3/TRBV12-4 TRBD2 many TGTGCCAGCACCTTAGCGGGAGTGCGGGAGACCCAGTACTTC CASTLAGVRETQYF
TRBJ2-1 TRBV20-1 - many TGCAGTGCTGGAGGTTCAGGGGCCGACTACAATGAGCAGTTCTTC CSAGGSGADYNEQFF
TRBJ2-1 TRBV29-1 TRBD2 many TGCAGCGTTCTACCGGGACTAGCGGGAGTCCACAATGAGCAGTTCTTC CSVLPGLAGVHNEQFF
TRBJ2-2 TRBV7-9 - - TGTGCCAGCAGCTCCTCCATGATGGTGGCGAGCACCGGGGAGCTGTTTTTT CASSSSMMVASTGELFF
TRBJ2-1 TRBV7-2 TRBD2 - TGTGCCAGCAGCTCGACTAGCGGGAGGATCAATGAGCAGTTCTTC CASSSTSGRINEQFF
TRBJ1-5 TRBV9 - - TGTGCCAGCAGCCCCCATTATGATCAGCCCCAGCATTTT CASSPHYDQPQHF
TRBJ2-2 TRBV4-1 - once TGCGCCAGCAGCCAAGTCGCGGAGGGTGACGGGGAGCTGTTTTTT CASSQVAEGDGELFF
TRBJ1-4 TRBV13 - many TGTGCCAGCAGCTTCTCTAATGAAAAACTGTTTTTT CASSFSNEKLFF
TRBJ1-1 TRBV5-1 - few TGCGCCAGCAGCTTGGATATAAGTTTTGGCAACACTGAAGCTTTCTTT CASSLDISFGNTEAFF
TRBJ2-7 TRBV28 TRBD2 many TGTGCCAGCAGTTCACACCTAGCGGGTGGGTACGAGCAGTACTTC CASSSHLAGGYEQYF
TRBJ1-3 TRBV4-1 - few TGCGCCAGCAGCCCCGAAACGGACACCATATATTTT CASSPETDTIYF
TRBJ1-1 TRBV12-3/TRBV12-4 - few TGTGCCAGCAGTTTAGGGGGTAGACTCGGAGCTTTCTTT CASSLGGRLGAFF
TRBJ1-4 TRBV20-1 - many TGCAGTGCCCCGGACAGAGCGAATGAAAAACTGTTTTTT CSAPDRANEKLFF
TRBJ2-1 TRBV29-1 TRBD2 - TGCAGCGTTGAAGTGACTAGCGGGAAGCTCTCCTACAATGAGCAGTTCTTC CSVEVTSGKLSYNEQFF
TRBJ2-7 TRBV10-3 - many TGTGCCATCAGTGGTGGTCCCTTGAGCGAGCAGTACTTC CAISGGPLSEQYF
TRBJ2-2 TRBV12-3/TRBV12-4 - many TGTGCCAGCACCGTGAGGGGAGAGGGCGGCGGGGAGCTGTTTTTT CASTVRGEGGGELFF
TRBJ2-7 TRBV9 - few TGTGCCAGCAGCCCCTTAGGGAATCTCTACGAGCAGTACTTC CASSPLGNLYEQYF
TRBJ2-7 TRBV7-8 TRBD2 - TGTGCCAGCAGCTTCGGGGGAGGGTGGAGCTACGAGCAGTACTTC CASSFGGGWSYEQYF
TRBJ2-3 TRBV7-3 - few TGTGCCAGCAGGCCCCTGGTGTCGGATACGCAGTATTTT CASRPLVSDTQYF
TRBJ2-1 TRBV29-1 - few TGCAGCGTTGGCCCCCAGACAAGCTCCTACAATGAGCAGTTCTTC CSVGPQTSSYNEQFF
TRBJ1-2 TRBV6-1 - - TGTGCCAGCAGTTCCGTAAACGGAGGATATGGCTACACCTTC CASSSVNGGYGYTF
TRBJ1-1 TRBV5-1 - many TGCGCCAGCAGCCTGGCGACCGGGGGGGGCGGGAACACTGAAGCTTTCTTT CASSLATGGGGNTEAFF
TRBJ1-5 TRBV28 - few TGTGCCAGCAGTTTCTCCCTGGGGGAAGGGCAGCCCCAGCATTTT CASSFSLGEGQPQHF
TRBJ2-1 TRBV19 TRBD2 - TGTGCCAGTAGTATAGATCTAGCGGGTTACAATGAGCAGTTCTTC CASSIDLAGYNEQFF
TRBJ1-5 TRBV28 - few TGTGCCAGCAGTTGGGTGGGTGGGCAGAATCAGCCCCAGCATTTT CASSWVGGQNQPQHF
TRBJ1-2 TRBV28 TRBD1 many TGTGCCAGCAGGCTCGGCGGGACAGGGGTTGGCTACACCTTC CASRLGGTGVGYTF
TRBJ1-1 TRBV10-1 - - TGCGCCAGCAGTGAGTCTCGGCAGGTGGGCACTGAAGCTTTCTTT CASSESRQVGTEAFF
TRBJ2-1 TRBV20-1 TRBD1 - TGCAGTGCTAGCTTGCCCAGGGGGCGGTCCTACAATGAGCAGTTCTTC CSASLPRGRSYNEQFF
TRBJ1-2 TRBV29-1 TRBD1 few TGCAGCGTGGGACAGGGTCGTGGCTACACCTTC CSVGQGRGYTF
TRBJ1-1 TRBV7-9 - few TGTGCCAGCAGCTTAGCCTCGACGCCTGAAGCTTTCTTT CASSLASTPEAFF
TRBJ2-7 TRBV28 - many TGTGCCAGCAGTAACAACGCACGGTTTTCAGAGCAGTACTTC CASSNNARFSEQYF
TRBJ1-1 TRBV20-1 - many TGCAGTGCTAGAGCGGGACCGACTGAAGCTTTCTTT CSARAGPTEAFF
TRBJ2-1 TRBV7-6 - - TGTGCCAGCAGCCCCAGGACAAGCGCCTACAATGAGCAGTTCTTC CASSPRTSAYNEQFF
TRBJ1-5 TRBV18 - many TGTGCCAGCTCACCGTCGGGGGGGCTGGGTCAGCCCCAGCATTTT CASSPSGGLGQPQHF
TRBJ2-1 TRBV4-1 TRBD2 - TGCGCCAGCAGACAGGGACTAGCGGTCTACAATGAGCAGTTCTTC CASRQGLAVYNEQFF
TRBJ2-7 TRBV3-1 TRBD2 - TGTGCCAGCAGCCAACTAACTAGCGGGAGTACCGAGCGGTACTTC CASSQLTSGSTERYF
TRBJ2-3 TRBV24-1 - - TGTGTCACCAGTGATTTGCGTCGGGAGAGCACAGATACGCAGTATTTT CVTSDLRRESTDTQYF
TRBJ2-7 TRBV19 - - TGTGCCAGTAGTCCCGGGGGGGACAGATACGAGCAGTACTTC CASSPGGDRYEQYF
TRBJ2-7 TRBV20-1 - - TGCAGTGCTAGAGGGCAGGGAGAAGGTTGGAACGAGCAGTACTTC CSARGQGEGWNEQYF
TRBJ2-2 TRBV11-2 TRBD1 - TGTGCCAGCAGCCCACGGACAGGGGGCCTCGGGGAGCTGTTTTTT CASSPRTGGLGELFF
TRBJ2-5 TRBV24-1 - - TGTGCCACCAGTGATTTCGGTAGTCATCACGCGGACCAAGAGACCCAGTACTTC CATSDFGSHHADQETQYF
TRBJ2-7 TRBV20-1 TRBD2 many TGCAGTGCCCTAGCGGGAGAGGGCTACGAGCAGTACTTC CSALAGEGYEQYF
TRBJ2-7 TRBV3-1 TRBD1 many TGTGCCGCCAGAAGACAGGGCGCCTACGAGCAGTACTTC CAARRQGAYEQYF
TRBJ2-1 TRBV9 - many TGTGCCAGCAGCGTAGGGGCGGGAAGGTACAATGAGCAGTTCTTC CASSVGAGRYNEQFF
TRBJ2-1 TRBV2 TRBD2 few TGTGCCAGCAGTACCGGGACTAGCAATGAGCAGTTCTTC CASSTGTSNEQFF
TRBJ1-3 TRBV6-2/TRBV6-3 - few TGTGCGGGGAGCTCTGGAAACACCATATATTTT CAGSSGNTIYF
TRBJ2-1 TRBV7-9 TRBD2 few TGTGCCAGCAGCTTGTGGGGGGGTGAGCAGTTCTTC CASSLWGGEQFF
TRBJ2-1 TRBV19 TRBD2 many TGTGCCAGTACCGGACTAGCGGGAGTCTACAATGAGCAGTTCTTC CASTGLAGVYNEQFF
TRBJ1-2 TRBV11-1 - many TGTGCCAGCAGCGATCTCGGGACACCCTATGGCTACACCTTC CASSDLGTPYGYTF
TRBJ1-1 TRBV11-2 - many TGTGCCAGCAGCTTTTCAGGGGCTAACACTGAAGCTTTCTTT CASSFSGANTEAFF
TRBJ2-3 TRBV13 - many TGTGCCAGCAGCTGGAACGTAGATACGCAGTATTTT CASSWNVDTQYF
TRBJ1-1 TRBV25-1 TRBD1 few TGTGCCAGCAGTTACTCGGACAGGACAAAAGCTTTCTTT CASSYSDRTKAFF
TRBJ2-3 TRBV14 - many TGTGCCAGCAGCCAAGTGACGGGAAACACAGATACGCAGTATTTT CASSQVTGNTDTQYF